This T cell receptor (beta chain) is from a study of cytomegalovirus exposure and HLA in healthy donors (dated by TCRdb to about 2017). About the study as a whole: According to an earlier analysis of several hundred of the donors, some 180 million T cells yielded 117 million unique TCR beta sequences and more than 250 Gb of sequence data. The genetic ancestry cluster associated with self-reported Caucasian donors included about four fifths of the roughly 400 genotyped donors. In the later analysis, no new phenotypic data were used to find candidate immune exposures; instead, reliance was placed on TCR beta sequences and their occurrence across donors. An early release covering roughly 640 HLA-typed donors comprised approximately 290 gigabases of sequencing data and around 80 million unique TCR sequences. To decide whether each TCR beta V gene segment behaved as functional or pseudogenic, an earlier analysis of some 570 of the donors relied on high-throughput TCR beta sequencing. High-throughput TCR immunosequencing, statistical association of individual TCRs with disease status, and machine learning were combined to predict cytomegalovirus infection status. All discovery cohort repertoires had been generated on a single sequencing platform. The study was designed to test whether signatures of past pathogen exposure could be identified by cataloging public T cell receptors. In a later analysis, previously published TCR beta repertoires from several hundred donors were re-analyzed and high-resolution HLA genotyping was added so that TCR occurrence patterns could be studied. HLA typing included class I and class II loci at four-digit resolution. Roughly 5 DR-DQ haplotypes were handled as single units for association and clustering because linkage in the cohort was strong. Across 300 to 400 genotyped donors of the cohort, an average of approximately 240,000 unique TCR beta nucleotide sequences per donor were sequenced, and 15% to 20% of those sequences were non-productive. The number of typed donors differed by locus: 629-630 for A, B, C, DRB1 and DQB1; roughly 510 for DQA1; over 600 for DPA1; and around 490 for DPB1. A separate validation cohort of roughly 130 different subjects was used in addition to the approximately 700-subject first cohort. The T cell repertoires of several hundred subjects were profiled by immunosequencing and related to cytomegalovirus serostatus. A later genetic analysis took genome-wide SNP genotypes for about 55% of the 666 donors and used that subset as a discovery cohort. Donor age, sex, ethnicity and CMV serostatus were collected together with the repertoire data. The investigation overall reported the following: A few of the identified cytomegalovirus-associated TCR beta chains were confirmed in vitro to be specific for cytomegalovirus antigens. At a false discovery rate of 0.05, a later analysis linked some 18,000 TCR beta sequences to specific HLA alleles. A group of highly shared sequence variants was considered likely to be a technical artifact of the sequencing pipeline. Compared with the roughly 670-donor mean, donors in an Asian-associated ancestry cluster had fewer N-insertions in productive TCRs, according to a later genetic analysis. In this cohort, only TCR beta chains were sequenced, and detectable features were limited by the absence of alpha or paired-chain data. A later genetic analysis associated a missense DCLRE1C variant with V-gene and J-gene trimming of TCR beta chains, and an independent cohort replicated the association. Most TCR sequences were observed very rarely across donors, whereas some public TCRs were present in many individuals. Some IMGT-functional V segments, including TRBV6-2 and TRBV6-3, could not be distinguished by the 87-base-pair reads and were therefore excluded. A further reported finding was that TCR beta sequences accurately predicted the HLA-A and HLA-B alleles for most subjects in the first cohort. Because HLA typing was missing for some donors at each locus, association tests included only the typed subset. According to a later analysis, most CMV-associated TCR beta chains appeared to be HLA-restricted, and the HLA associations seemed to be driven largely by CMV exposure. When HLA alleles, especially DR and DQ, strongly co-occurred, TCR associations were difficult to assign to individual alleles. Because counts were too low, under 20 rarely observed V segments, including chromosome 9 orphons, were left out of the earlier analysis of 500 to 650 of the donors. In an earlier analysis of about 540 of the donors, most TCR beta V segments were observed in productive rearrangements about 90% or about 30% of the time, broadly matching IMGT annotations. In the study, roughly 160 TCR beta chains were listed as associated with cytomegalovirus. In both the original and validation cohorts, the classifier was reported to diagnose cytomegalovirus status with high specificity and sensitivity. Correlated functional status among segregating V segments might reflect linkage disequilibrium, but an unknown experimental factor could not be ruled out. The only immune exposure information available for the cohort was CMV serostatus. Presence/absence analyses assumed roughly uniform sequencing depth across donors, an assumption that may not hold. The authors suggested that the approach could potentially be extended to other disease states and immunological phenotypes. In a later analysis, TCR association rates were found to vary across HLA loci, with the most associated TCRs seen for DRB1 alleles and the fewest for HLA-C alleles. In a later analysis, several top co-occurrence clusters were reported to appear linked to parvovirus B19, influenza, CMV and Epstein-Barr virus. A later analysis found that HLA-associated TCR beta chains were more clonally expanded and had lower generation probabilities than equally common non-associated chains.

This clone has more than one count but fewer than ten. The target of this receptor is not known. Base-call qualities are not available, and no considerably larger clone is one nucleotide away. The cohort comprised around 700 healthy bone marrow donors. All cohort members were sampled while nominally healthy, although unrecorded immune exposures were likely present. The donor was CMV seronegative and belonged to the group of over 350 seronegative cohort members. Each donor provided a peripheral blood sample, and peripheral blood mononuclear cells were used for TCR beta sequencing. The Qiagen DNeasy Blood Extraction Kit was used to extract genomic DNA from the blood cell samples. The V and J ends are trimmed by 6 bases and 0 bases, leaving 7 bases between them. The germline V gene encodes CDR1 SGHTA and CDR2 FQGTGA. The CDR3 goes from the cysteine to the phenylalanine over 13 residues. CDR3 DNA is the only sequence kept; it has 39 bases, read in frame from the first base.

The library was made by the immunoSEQ multiplex PCR assay. A mixture of 60 forward primers for TCR Vbeta segments and 13 reverse primers for TCR Jbeta segments was used in the multiplex PCR. Amplification of the CDR3 region of rearranged TCR beta genes was performed with a multiplex PCR assay on genomic DNA. Amplified TCR beta libraries were sequenced as 87-base-pair reads on the Illumina HiSeq System. Under the source paper's analysis protocol: Across the roughly 670 repertoires, a later analysis counted about 81 million unique TCR beta chains, roughly 11 million of which were shared by at least two donors. A nearest-neighbor algorithm error-corrected the raw reads and collapsed the reads into unique sequences, merging closely related sequences to remove PCR and sequencing errors. V, D and J gene segments were assigned by aligning CDR3 sequences to IMGT reference sequences. For a sequence to be retained, at least a six-nucleotide match to both a V gene segment and a J gene segment was required. A rearrangement was called productive if the CDR3 had no stop codons and remained in frame with V and J, and every other rearrangement was called non-productive. CDR3 was defined according to IMGT convention as the region running from the second conserved V-encoded cysteine to the conserved J-encoded phenylalanine. In an earlier analysis of more than 550 of the donors, sequences lacking an unambiguous match to a single V gene segment were excluded. In an earlier analysis of 587 of the donors, V segments were called functional above 56.7% productive rearrangements and were called segregating when the between-donor standard deviation exceeded 5%. A statistical classification framework was built to diagnose cytomegalovirus status from the catalog of TCR beta chain sequences. In a later analysis, V and J genes were assigned by comparing TCR nucleotide sequences against IMGT/GENE-DB human TR gene sequences. In a later analysis, CDR3 sequences and most-parsimonious VDJ recombination scenarios were assigned using the TCRdist pipeline. In a later analysis, every TCR beta chain was defined by the combination of its CDR3 amino acid sequence and its V-gene family, and reads without a unique V-gene family were dropped. A later analysis removed 550 to 700 highly shared, low-generation-probability nucleotide sequences to deal with suspected cross-contamination and a sequencing artifact. A later analysis calculated a clonal expansion index for each public chain from normalized within-repertoire ranks of inferred template counts. In a later analysis, generation probabilities were computed with a VDJ recombination model fitted to out-of-frame rearrangements, and the resulting probabilities were checked against IGoR. In a later analysis, hypergeometric tests were used to score TCR-TCR, TCR-HLA and TCR-CMV co-occurrence, with a repertoire-size bias correction applied to TCR pairs. In a later analysis, false discovery rates were estimated by permuting HLA or CMV assignments 20 times. In a later analysis, co-occurring TCRs were grouped using DBSCAN, with TCRdist sequence similarity added in when clustering inside HLA-allele-positive subsets. Repertoires with fewer than 30,000 or more than 120,000 public chains were left out of co-occurrence clustering, as were five repertoires with anomalous nucleotide sharing. This is the immuneACCESS table as TCRdb keeps it, with only in-frame sequences that have V and J called. A part of the clones is gone; compared with another copy, unresolved V genes explain less than half, and the rest is unexplained. That table furnishes V, J and clone size, whereas the DNA furnished D and trimming. The sample has approximately 140,000 clones on record, 77% of them singletons. Under 2% of the sample is held by the ten biggest clonotypes.

The TCR was taken from a female donor in good health and CMV-seronegative. Sequencing was performed on PBMCs. The rearrangement combines TRBV7-3 with TRBJ2-3; no D segment can be confidently identified. The nucleotide sequence reads as follows: TGTGCCAGCAGGTCTAGGAGCACAGATACGCAGTATTTT. This encodes CASRSRSTDTQYF.